This T cell receptor beta chain was documented in a study of response to subunit inactivated influenza vaccine (dated by TCRdb to the late 2010s). For context, the study as a whole: To follow how T cells responded to a trivalent subunit inactivated influenza vaccine, the researchers relied on deep quantitative profiling of the T cell receptor repertoire.

In regard to this clonotype: Its antigen is unknown. No base qualities exist here, and no much larger clone lies one base off it.

The paper's findings and limits, for the study overall: The authors proposed that each seasonal influenza vaccination may bring in only a limited number of new T cells.

Libraries were made using RT-PCR. These reads were obtained on an Illumina HiSeq 2500. TCRdb redid the processing of the public reads, applying fastp at Q25 and MiXCR, and retained in-frame beta chains. Rows with a matching CDR3 protein are joined into one entry that keeps the most common DNA and genes. In this sample the table shows about 240,000 distinct CDR3 sequences, less than 15% of which occur a single time. The ten largest clones add up to 7.8% of the sample. The CDR3 goes from the cysteine to the phenylalanine over 18 residues. The CDR3 DNA has 54 bases and is translated from base 1. The germline V gene encodes CDR1 SGHTA and CDR2 FQGNSA. Deletion took 0 bases off V and 6 bases off J, with a span of 20 bases between the germline ends.

The chain was built from TRBV7-2 and TRBJ2-2, and the D gene may be TRBD2, 6 bases matching. This TCR was sampled from a man in his fifties who received an inactivated influenza vaccine. Donor details come from another sample of the same person, matched by shared clones. The sample in question was non-naive T cells sorted from PBMCs, obtained less than 15 days before vaccination. The cell subset or site label on this specimen signifies: memory T cell fraction. The CDR3 corresponds to CASSLATSSVRGAGELFF. The sequence in DNA is TGTGCCAGCAGCTTAGCGACGTCTAGCGTGCGCGGGGCCGGGGAGCTGTTTTTT. Outside the CDR3, residues come from the reference TRBV7-2 and TRBJ2-2 proteins, so the full variable domain is: GAGVSQSPSNKVTEKGKDVELRCDPISGHTALYWYRQSLGQGLEFLIYFQGNSAPDKSGLPSDRFSAERTGGSVSTLTIQRTQQEDSAVYLCASSLATSSVRGAGELFFGEGSRLTVL.